The 8 T cell receptor beta chains below were found in one sample sequenced in a study of response to subunit inactivated influenza vaccine. TCRdb reprocessed the RT-PCR reads via MiXCR and lists one record per CDR3 protein. There are about 700,000 distinct CDR3 sequences in the sample; about 15% occur only once, and around 10% lies in the top ten. Sequenced material: PBMCs from blood, taken roughly 13 days after vaccination. Receptor source: a man between 50 and 59 years old who received an inactivated influenza vaccine.

J is TRBJ2-7 and V is TRBV29-1, with 9 bases lining up with TRBD1. CDR1 is SQVTM and CDR2 is ANQGSEA in the germline V gene. The junction had 11 bases not matched to a gene; V was cut back by 7 bases and J by 7 bases. The CDR3 is made up of 13 amino acids. The CDR3 region is CSAKQGALGEQYF. The CDR3 DNA is TGCAGCGCAAAACAGGGGGCGTTGGGAGAGCAGTACTTC.

The gene calls are TRBV7-2 and TRBJ2-2, with TRBD1 matching over 11 bases. V lost 5 bases and J lost 4; bases outside the gene matches: 9. The germline V gene encodes CDR1 SGHTA and CDR2 FQGNSA. The CDR3 length is 17 residues. CDR3 coding DNA: TGTGCCAGCAGCCGAACTAGGGACAGGGGGGCCACCGGGGAGCTGTTTTTT. This translates into CASSRTRDRGATGELFF.

This chain uses TRBV15 with TRBJ2-7; 8 positions agree with TRBD1. Germline V lookup: CDR1 LNHNV, CDR2 YYDKDF (reference sequence). The V segment lost 0 bases and the J segment 6 bases; nucleotides outside the gene matches: 10. The CDR3 runs 16 residues. CDR3 sequence reads: CATSRDLGQGAIEQYF. The CDR3, as DNA: TGTGCCACCAGCAGAGATCTTGGGCAGGGGGCGATCGAGCAGTACTTC.

This clonotype showed up many times. V gene TRBV4-3 combines with J gene TRBJ2-3; the match to TRBD2 covers 8 bases. Per the germline V gene, CDR1 is LGHNA and CDR2 is YSLEER. This CDR3 has 16 amino acids. V was pared by 0 bases and J by 4 bases, with 6 bases of the junction left unmatched. CDR3 in DNA: TGCGCCAGCAGCCAAGATTACGGGAGGGCCGCAGATACGCAGTATTTT. Its protein is CASSQDYGRAADTQYF.

The chain joins TRBV14 to TRBJ2-3; no firm D call. The CDR3 has 13 amino acids. Germline assignment: CDR1 SGHDN and CDR2 FVKESK. Between the trimmed V and J ends, which lost 0 bases and 4 bases, there was a span of 5 bases. The CDR3 sequence: CASSQDSPDTQYF. In DNA, the CDR3 is TGTGCCAGCAGCCAAGATTCCCCAGATACGCAGTATTTT.

The chain joins TRBV7-6 to TRBJ2-7; possibly TRBD1 for D (5 bases). Per the germline V gene, CDR1 is SGHVS and CDR2 is FNYEAQ. V lost 5 bases and J lost 5, with 10 bases in between. The CDR3 loop spans 12 amino acids. DNA of the CDR3: TGTGCCAGCAGCCCACAGGAAAACGAGCAGTACTTC. It is translated as CASSPQENEQYF.

This clonotype was counted only a few times. The rearrangement joins TRBV27 to TRBJ2-7; 11 bases match TRBD1. Germline V lookup: CDR1 MNHEY, CDR2 SMNVEV (reference sequence). This CDR3 is built from 15 residues. Trimming at V came to 5 bases and at J to 0 bases, leaving 3 bases not matched to a gene. The CDR3 DNA sequence: TGTGCCAGCAGTAGGACAGGGGGCTACTCCTACGAGCAGTACTTC. Translation gives CASSRTGGYSYEQYF.

J is TRBJ2-3 and V is TRBV7-9; 13 bases are shared with TRBD2. With 6 bases clipped from V and 8 bases from J, the junction kept 11 bases outside the gene matches. Germline loops: CDR1 SEHNR, CDR2 FQNEAQ (reference sequence). The CDR3 totals 16 residues. As DNA, the CDR3 is TGTGCCAGCAGTCTGAGGACTAGCGGGGGAACTGCTACGCAGTATTTT. It codes for CASSLRTSGGTATQYF.